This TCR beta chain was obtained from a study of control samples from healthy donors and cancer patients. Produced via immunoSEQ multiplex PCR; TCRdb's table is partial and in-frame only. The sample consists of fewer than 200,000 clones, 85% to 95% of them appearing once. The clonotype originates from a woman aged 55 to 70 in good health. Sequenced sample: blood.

The CDR3 DNA sequence: TGTGCCAGCACAAGGGACGGACCCTACGAGCAGTACTTC. Amino acid sequence: CASTRDGPYEQYF. The chain carries TRBV11-2 and TRBJ2-7, with D perhaps given as TRBD1 or TRBD2 (5 bases each). V was trimmed by 7 bases and J by 2 bases, leaving 12 bases between them. This CDR3 is built from 13 residues. Looked up from germline, CDR1 is SGHAT and CDR2 is FQNNGV.